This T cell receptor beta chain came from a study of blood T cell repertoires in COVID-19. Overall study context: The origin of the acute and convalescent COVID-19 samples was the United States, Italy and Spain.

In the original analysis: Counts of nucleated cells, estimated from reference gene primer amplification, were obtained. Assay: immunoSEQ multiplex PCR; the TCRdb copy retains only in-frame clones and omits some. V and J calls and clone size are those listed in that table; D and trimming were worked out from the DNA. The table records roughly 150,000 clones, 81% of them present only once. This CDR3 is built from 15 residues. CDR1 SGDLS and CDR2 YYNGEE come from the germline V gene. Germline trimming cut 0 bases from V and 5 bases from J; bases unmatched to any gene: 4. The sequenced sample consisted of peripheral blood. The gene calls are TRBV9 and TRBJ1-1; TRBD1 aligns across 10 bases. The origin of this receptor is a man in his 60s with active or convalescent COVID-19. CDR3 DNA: TGTGCCAGCAGCGTAGGCGGACAGGGGGGAACTGAAGCTTTCTTT. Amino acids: CASSVGGQGGTEAFF.